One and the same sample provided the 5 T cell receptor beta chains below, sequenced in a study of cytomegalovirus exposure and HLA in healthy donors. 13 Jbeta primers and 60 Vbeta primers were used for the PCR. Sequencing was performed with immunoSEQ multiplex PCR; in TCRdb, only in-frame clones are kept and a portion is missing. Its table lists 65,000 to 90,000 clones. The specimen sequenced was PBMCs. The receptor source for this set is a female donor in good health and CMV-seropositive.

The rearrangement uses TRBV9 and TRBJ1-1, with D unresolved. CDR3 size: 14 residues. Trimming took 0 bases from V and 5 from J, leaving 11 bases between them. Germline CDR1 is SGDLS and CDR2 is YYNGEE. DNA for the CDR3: TGTGCCAGCAGCGTAGCCCCTCAGGATACTGAAGCTTTCTTT. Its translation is CASSVAPQDTEAFF.

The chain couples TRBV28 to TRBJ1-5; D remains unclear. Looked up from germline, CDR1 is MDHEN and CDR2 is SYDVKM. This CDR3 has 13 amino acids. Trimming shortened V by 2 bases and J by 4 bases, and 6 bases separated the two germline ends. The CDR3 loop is CASSLDFNQPQHF. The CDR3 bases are TGTGCCAGCAGTTTAGACTTTAATCAGCCCCAGCATTTT.

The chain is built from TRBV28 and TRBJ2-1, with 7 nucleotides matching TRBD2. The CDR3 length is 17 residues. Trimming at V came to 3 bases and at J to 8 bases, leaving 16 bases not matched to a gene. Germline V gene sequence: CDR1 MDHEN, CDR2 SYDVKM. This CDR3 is CASSFNYEGFREDEQFF. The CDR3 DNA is TGTGCCAGCAGTTTCAACTACGAGGGGTTCCGGGAGGATGAGCAGTTCTTC.

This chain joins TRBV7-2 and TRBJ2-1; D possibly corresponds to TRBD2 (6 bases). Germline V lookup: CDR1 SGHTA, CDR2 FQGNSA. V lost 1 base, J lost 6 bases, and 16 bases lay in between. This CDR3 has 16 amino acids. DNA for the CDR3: TGTGCCAGCAGCTTAGGGTCGGGAGTAGATGGCAATGAGCAGTTCTTC. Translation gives CASSLGSGVDGNEQFF.

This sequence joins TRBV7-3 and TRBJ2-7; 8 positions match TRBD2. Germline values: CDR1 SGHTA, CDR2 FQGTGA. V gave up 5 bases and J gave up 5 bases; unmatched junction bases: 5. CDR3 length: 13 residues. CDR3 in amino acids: CASSPGGAHEQYF. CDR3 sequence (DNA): TGTGCCAGCAGCCCCGGGGGGGCCCACGAGCAGTACTTC.